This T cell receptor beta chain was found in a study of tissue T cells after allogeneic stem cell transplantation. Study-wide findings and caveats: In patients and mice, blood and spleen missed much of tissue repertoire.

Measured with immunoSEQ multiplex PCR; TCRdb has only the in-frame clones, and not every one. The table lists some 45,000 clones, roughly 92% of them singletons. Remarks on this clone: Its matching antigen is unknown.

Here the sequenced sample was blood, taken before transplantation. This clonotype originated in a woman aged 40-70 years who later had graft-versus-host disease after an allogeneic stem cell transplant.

For the CDR3, the DNA is TGTGCCAGCAGCCGGACAGGGGTAGAGACCCAGTACTTC. It encodes CASSRTGVETQYF. The rearrangement uses TRBV7-3 and TRBJ2-5, with 9 positions matching TRBD1. Per germline, CDR1 SGHTA and CDR2 FQGTGA. V lost 5 bases and J lost 4; bases outside the gene matches: 2. This CDR3 is built from 13 residues.